This T cell receptor beta chain originates from a study of blood T cell repertoires in COVID-19. Between the trimmed V and J ends, which lost 6 bases and 2 bases, there was a span of 13 bases. Germline CDR1 is MGHRA and CDR2 is YSYEKL. The CDR3 runs to 14 residues. Authors' processing steps: Quantification of nucleated cells was approximated via reference gene primer amplification. Profiling relied on immunoSEQ multiplex PCR, and the TCRdb table lists in-frame clones only, not all of them. V, J and clone size were drawn from that table, and D and trimming were deduced from the DNA. Among roughly 260,000 clones, 90% were seen once, and the ten largest hold 3.7%.

Specimen: peripheral blood. This TCR came from a woman aged 40 to 50 with acute or convalescent COVID-19. The chain recombines TRBV4-1 with TRBJ2-5, with D maybe TRBD2 (5 bases). The CDR3 loop reads CASRISEGQETQYF. The CDR3 bases are TGCGCCAGCAGGATATCCGAGGGTCAAGAGACCCAGTACTTC.